The subject of this entry is one T cell receptor beta chain. Its antigen is unidentified. The entry originates in a study of shared clonotypes between healthy human individuals. Naive CD8 isolation took CD45RO-negative cells positively selected for CCR7 and excluded terminally differentiated effector memory CD45RA+ cells. Several immunoSEQ plates held equal portions of the genomic DNA taken from each subset. Source study methods: ImmunoSEQ sequences covered only the junction and lacked quality scores; filtering therefore differed. Profiling relied on immunoSEQ multiplex PCR, and the TCRdb table lists in-frame clones only, not all of them. V, J and clone size were drawn from that table, and D and trimming were deduced from the DNA. The sample yields more than 2 million clones, approximately 94% seen once. Germline-derived CDR1 and CDR2 are MNHEY and SMNVEV (reference sequence). Trimming removed 6 bases at V and 7 bases at J, with 15 bases between. The length of the CDR3 is 13 residues.

Study results and limitations: The study generally estimated greater richness for naive than memory subsets. It was the non-shared clonotypes that had lower generation probabilities than clonotypes shared by all four donors.

The sequencing input was naive CD8+ T cells sorted from blood. The source of this sequence is a man between 18 and 29 years old in good health. This chain links TRBV27 with TRBJ2-5; D is perhaps TRBD1 (6 bases). The chain's CDR3 is CASRGGISGTQYF. The CDR3 DNA is TGTGCCAGCAGAGGGGGTATAAGCGGGACCCAGTACTTC.